What follows are 19 T cell receptor beta chains derived from one specimen sequenced in a study of T cell changes during pregnancy in multiple sclerosis. The repertoire was sequenced with immunoSEQ multiplex PCR; TCRdb's copy has only in-frame clones and lacks some. The repertoire holds about 60,000 clones, with just over 90% as singletons. Sample: CD8+ T cells from peripheral blood mononuclear cells, taken in the second trimester of pregnancy. These receptors were taken from a female donor with multiple sclerosis, enrolled in a pregnancy study.

Written as DNA, the CDR3 is TGTGCCAGCAGTGGTACGACCGCGGACTACAATGAGCAGTTCTTC. It codes for CASSGTTADYNEQFF. The chain uses TRBV2 and TRBJ2-1; D unresolved. V lost 4 bases and J 3 bases, leaving 13 bases between the germline ends. From germline, CDR1 is SNHLY and CDR2 FYNNEI. The CDR3 sequence is 15 residues long.

This chain connects TRBV6-1 to TRBJ1-4, with D unclear. CDR3 length equals 15 residues. Germline-derived CDR1 and CDR2 are MNHNS and SASEGT. Trimming stripped 5 bases from V and 6 bases from J, with 16 bases between. CDR3 coding DNA: TGTGCCAGCAGTCCCCGAAGGAGGGAGTATGAAAAACTGTTTTTT. The encoded protein is CASSPRRREYEKLFF.

This CDR3 reads CASSGVRDREYYEQYF. In DNA, the CDR3 is TGTGCCAGCAGCGGCGTGCGGGACAGGGAGTATTACGAGCAGTACTTC. The chain carries TRBV7-2 and TRBJ2-7; TRBD1 matches at 9 bases. The CDR3 spans 16 residues. The germline V gene has CDR1 SGHTA and CDR2 FQGNSA. J was trimmed by 4 bases and V by 5 bases; bases with no gene match: 12.

This chain uses TRBV4-1 with TRBJ2-7; D gene unclear. Trimming pared 1 base from V and 0 bases from J, leaving 10 bases between. The germline V gene has CDR1 MGHRA and CDR2 YSYEKL. The CDR3 runs to 15 residues. The CDR3 reads CASSQAGGFSYEQYF. The DNA for the CDR3 is TGCGCCAGCAGCCAAGCTGGCGGTTTCTCCTACGAGCAGTACTTC.

This rearrangement joins TRBV5-5 to TRBJ2-2; tentative D call: TRBD1 (6 bases). The CDR3 totals 13 residues. The germline V gene has CDR1 SGHKS and CDR2 YYEKEE (reference sequence). Trimming pared 1 base from V and 7 bases from J, leaving 8 bases between. CDR3 DNA: TGTGCCAGCAGCTTGAGGGGGTACGGGGAGCTGTTTTTT. Translation gives CASSLRGYGELFF.

The chain combines TRBV5-4 with TRBJ1-1; the D gene is possibly TRBD1 (6 bases). CDR1 and CDR2 from the germline V gene are SGHNT and YYREEE (reference sequence). Trimming took 4 bases from V and 5 from J, leaving 12 bases between them. The CDR3 totals 13 residues. CDR3 sequence: CASSLDRRTEAFF. DNA of the CDR3: TGTGCCAGCAGCCTAGACAGGAGGACTGAAGCTTTCTTT.

Turning to this clone: The junction shows a germline mismatch at one end, possibly a read error. The chain joins TRBV15 to TRBJ2-7, with a possible D match to TRBD2 (6 bases). This CDR3 is 15 amino acids long. Germline CDR1 reads LNHNV; CDR2 reads YYDKDF (reference sequence). For the CDR3, the DNA is TGTGCCACCAGCCGAGACAGCCCCGGGGGAGACGAGCAGTACTTC. This encodes CATSRDSPGGDEQYF.

The J gene is TRBJ1-2, the V gene TRBV12-5, with 7 nucleotides matching TRBD1. Trimming removed 6 bases from V and 3 bases from J; junction bases left unmatched: 13. Germline CDR1 reads LGHNT; CDR2 reads FRNRAP. The CDR3 contains 16 residues. The CDR3: CASGQGPPGGHYGYTF. CDR3 DNA sequence: TGTGCTAGTGGCCAGGGACCGCCAGGGGGTCACTATGGCTACACCTTC.

The V and J genes are TRBV5-4 and TRBJ2-7, with a tentative D call TRBD1 (7 bases). There are 14 residues in the CDR3. Per germline, CDR1 SGHNT and CDR2 YYREEE (reference sequence). Trimming took off 6 bases at V and 4 bases at J, with 17 bases between the two ends. The CDR3 nucleotides are TGTGCCAGCACCTCGGAGGGGACAGCTTACGAGCAGTACTTC. This translates into CASTSEGTAYEQYF. Based on the CDR3 plus reference TRBV5-4 and TRBJ2-7, the full variable domain is ETGVTQSPTHLIKTRGQQVTLRCSSQSGHNTVSWYQQALGQGPQFIFQYYREEENGRGNFPPRFSGLQFPNYSSELNVNALELDDSALYLCASTSEGTAYEQYFGPGTRLTVT.

This chain links TRBV30 with TRBJ2-6, with 8 bases matching TRBD1. From germline, CDR1 is GTSNPN and CDR2 SVGIG (reference sequence). CDR3 length: 18 amino acids. Unmatched junction bases numbered 12, after V lost 5 bases and J lost 0 bases. In DNA, the CDR3 is TGTGCCTGGGTACTACCGGGACAGGCCGTCTCTGGGGCCAACGTCCTGACTTTC. As protein: CAWVLPGQAVSGANVLTF. The whole variable domain, remainder taken from reference TRBV30 and TRBJ2-6, is SQTIHQWPATLVQPVGSPLSLECTVEGTSNPNLYWYRQAAGRGLQLLFYSVGIGQISSEVPQNLSASRPQDRQFILSSKKLLLSDSGFYLCAWVLPGQAVSGANVLTFGAGSRLTVL.

V gene TRBV6-1 combines with J gene TRBJ1-1, with D perhaps matching TRBD1 (5 bases). The CDR3 loop spans 15 amino acids. V was pared by 4 bases and J by 5 bases, with 17 bases between. Germline V gives CDR1 MNHNS, CDR2 SASEGT. This CDR3 is CASSGRGARGTEAFF. The CDR3 DNA reads as TGTGCCAGCAGTGGACGAGGGGCGCGGGGAACTGAAGCTTTCTTT.

The chain combines TRBV10-3 with TRBJ1-1, with 7 bases matching TRBD1. Germline assignment: CDR1 ENHRY and CDR2 SYGVKD. CDR3 length: 14 amino acids. The trim removed 7 bases at V and 1 base at J, leaving 6 bases unmatched. The CDR3 sequence: CAITRGGENTEAFF. CDR3 nucleotides: TGTGCCATCACTCGAGGGGGCGAGAACACTGAAGCTTTCTTT.

The V gene is TRBV19, the J gene TRBJ1-2; 8 bases map to TRBD1. J gave up 5 bases and V 3 bases, and 8 bases lay outside the gene matches. The CDR3 contains 15 residues. Germline V CDR1 and CDR2: LNHDA, SQIVND (reference sequence). This CDR3 reads CASSIPRDRLYGYTF. In DNA form, the CDR3 reads TGTGCCAGTAGTATTCCCCGGGACAGGCTTTATGGCTACACCTTC.

This clone showed up just once. The chain is built from TRBV7-9 and TRBJ2-7; 7 nucleotides agree with TRBD1. CDR3 length equals 15 residues. With V trimmed by 5 bases and J by 1 base, 8 bases remained unmatched. Per germline, CDR1 SEHNR and CDR2 FQNEAQ (reference sequence). The CDR3 region has the DNA TGTGCCAGCAGCGAACCGGGACAGCTGTCCTACGAGCAGTACTTC. Protein: CASSEPGQLSYEQYF. Supplemented by reference TRBV7-9 and TRBJ2-7, the full variable domain reads DTGVSQNPRHKITKRGQNVTFRCDPISEHNRLYWYRQTLGQGPEFLTYFQNEAQLEKSRLLSDRFSAERPKGSFSTLEIQRTEQGDSAMYLCASSEPGQLSYEQYFGPGTRLTVT.

The genes are TRBV6-5 and TRBJ2-2; 10 bases line up with TRBD1. Germline CDR1 reads MNHEY; CDR2 reads SVGAGI. J was trimmed by 6 bases and V by 6 bases; bases with no gene match: 7. The CDR3 sequence is 15 residues long. CDR3 sequence reads: CASSKGTGDPGELFF. CDR3 bases: TGTGCCAGCAGCAAGGGGACAGGGGACCCCGGGGAGCTGTTTTTT.

The V and J genes are TRBV4-1 and TRBJ2-7; D not resolved. There are 13 residues in the CDR3. Germline V CDR1 and CDR2: MGHRA, YSYEKL. The ends were cut back, 1 base at V and 2 bases at J, with 6 bases in the middle. The CDR3 region is CASSQGQTYEQYF. CDR3 nucleotide sequence: TGCGCCAGCAGCCAAGGCCAGACCTACGAGCAGTACTTC.

The V gene is TRBV5-1, the J gene TRBJ2-1; no clear D. CDR3 length: 16 amino acids. V gave up 4 bases and J gave up 3 bases, with 17 bases separating them. The germline V gene encodes CDR1 SGHRS and CDR2 YFSETQ. The CDR3 loop reads CASSPGLSPLYNEQFF. The CDR3 nucleotides read TGCGCCAGCAGCCCCGGTCTTTCCCCACTCTACAATGAGCAGTTCTTC.

V gene TRBV4-1 combines with J gene TRBJ2-1, with 11 nucleotides matching TRBD2. Germline-derived CDR1 and CDR2 are MGHRA and YSYEKL. The CDR3 contains 17 residues. With V trimmed by 8 bases and J by 6 bases, 15 bases remained unmatched. CDR3 loop: CASGKSGLAALGNEQFF. The CDR3 DNA is TGCGCCAGCGGAAAATCGGGACTAGCGGCCTTAGGCAATGAGCAGTTCTTC.

The V and J genes are TRBV7-2 and TRBJ1-5, with 7 nucleotides matching TRBD1. This CDR3 is 17 amino acids long. The junction had 10 bases not matched to a gene; V was cut back by 5 bases and J by 0 bases. Germline V gives CDR1 SGHTA, CDR2 FQGNSA. CDR3: CASSLWTGSDSNQPQHF. The DNA of the CDR3 is TGTGCCAGCAGCCTATGGACAGGCTCGGATAGCAATCAGCCCCAGCATTTT.